This TCR beta chain was sequenced during a study of shared clonotypes between healthy human individuals. This clone appeared once. Profiling relied on immunoSEQ multiplex PCR, and the TCRdb table lists in-frame clones only, not all of them. The data hold fewer than 1.4 million clones, with 70% to 80% observed a single time. V lost 0 bases and J lost 5, with 8 bases in between. The length of the CDR3 is 13 residues. The V gene's germline CDR1 is SGHNT and CDR2 YENEEA. Specimen: memory CD4+ T cells from PBMCs. Subset defined: CD45RA-negative fraction. This clonotype was obtained from a man aged 18 to 29 in good health. Some clones in this sample may be carry-over from other donors' samples. The V gene is TRBV11-3, the J gene TRBJ2-7, with D possibly being TRBD2 (6 bases). The CDR3 region is CASSLEGGNEQYF. The CDR3 nucleotides are TGTGCCAGCAGCTTAGAGGGAGGTAACGAGCAGTACTTC.